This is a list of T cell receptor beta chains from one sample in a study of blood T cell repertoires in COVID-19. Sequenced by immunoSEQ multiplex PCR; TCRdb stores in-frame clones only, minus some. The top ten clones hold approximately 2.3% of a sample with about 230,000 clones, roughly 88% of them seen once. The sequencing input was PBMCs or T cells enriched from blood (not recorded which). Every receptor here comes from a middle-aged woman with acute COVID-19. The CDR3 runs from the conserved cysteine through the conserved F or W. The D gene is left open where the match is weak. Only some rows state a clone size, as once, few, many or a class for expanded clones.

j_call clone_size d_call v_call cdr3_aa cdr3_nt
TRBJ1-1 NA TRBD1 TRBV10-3 CAITRTGMNTEAFF TGTGCCATCACTCGGACAGGGATGAACACTGAAGCTTTCTTT
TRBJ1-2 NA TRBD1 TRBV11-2 CASSRTTGATNYGYTF TGTGCCAGCAGCCGGACGACAGGGGCGACTAACTATGGCTACACCTTC
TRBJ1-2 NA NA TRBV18 CASSPGPADYGYTF TGTGCCAGCTCACCAGGGCCAGCAGACTATGGCTACACCTTC
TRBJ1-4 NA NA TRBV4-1 CASSRAAGATNEKLFF TGCGCCAGCAGCCGCGCGGCGGGTGCAACTAATGAAAAACTGTTTTTT
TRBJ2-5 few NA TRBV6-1 CASSEDAGDPAKTQYF TGTGCCAGCAGTGAAGATGCAGGGGACCCCGCGAAGACCCAGTACTTC
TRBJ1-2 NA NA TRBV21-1 CASSSRGGDYTF TGTGCCAGCAGCAGTCGGGGGGGCGACTACACCTTC
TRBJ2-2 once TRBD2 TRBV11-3 CASSSIAGGGTGELFF TGTGCCAGCAGCTCTATAGCGGGAGGAGGCACCGGGGAGCTGTTTTTT
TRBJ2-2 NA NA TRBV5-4 CASSLVSNTGELFF TGTGCCAGCAGCTTGGTATCGAACACCGGGGAGCTGTTTTTT
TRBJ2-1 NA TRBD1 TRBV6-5 CASRPLLGTGNEQFF TGTGCCAGCAGACCCTTATTAGGGACAGGGAATGAGCAGTTCTTC
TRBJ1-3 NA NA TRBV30 CAWSAGKSGNTIYF TGTGCCTGGAGTGCCGGGAAATCTGGAAACACCATATATTTT
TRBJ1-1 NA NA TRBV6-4 CASSLDWNTEAFF TGTGCCAGCAGTTTGGACTGGAACACTGAAGCTTTCTTT
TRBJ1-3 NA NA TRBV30 CAWSPRGRSSGNTIYF TGTGCCTGGAGTCCCCGAGGCAGATCCTCTGGAAACACCATATATTTT
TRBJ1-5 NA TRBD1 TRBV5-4 CASSLDRGQPQHF TGTGCCAGCAGTCTAGACAGGGGCCAGCCCCAGCATTTT
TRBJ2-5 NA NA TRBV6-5 CASSPGGETQYF TGTGCCAGCAGTCCAGGGGGGGAGACCCAGTACTTC
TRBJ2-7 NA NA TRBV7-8 CASSPRLGSGSSYEQYF TGTGCCAGCAGCCCGCGACTCGGCAGCGGAAGCTCCTACGAGCAGTACTTC
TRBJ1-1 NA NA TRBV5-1 CASSFGGTLTGNTEAFF TGCGCCAGCAGCTTCGGGGGGACTTTGACAGGAAACACTGAAGCTTTCTTT
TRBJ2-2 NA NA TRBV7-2 CASRGGAGGTNTGELFF TGTGCCAGCAGGGGGGGGGCGGGCGGCACGAACACCGGGGAGCTGTTTTTT
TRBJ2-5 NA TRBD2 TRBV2 CASSSGGTSGQETQYF TGTGCCAGCAGTTCCGGCGGTACTAGCGGCCAAGAGACCCAGTACTTC
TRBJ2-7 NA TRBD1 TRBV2 CASRGTETSYEQYF TGTGCCAGCAGAGGGACAGAGACTTCCTACGAGCAGTACTTC
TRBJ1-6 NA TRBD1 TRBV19 CASSTTGTGLNSPLHF TGTGCCAGTAGTACCACCGGGACAGGGCTTAATTCACCCCTCCACTTT
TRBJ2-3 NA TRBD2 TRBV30 CAWSLGLAGADTQYF TGTGCCTGGAGCTTAGGGCTAGCGGGAGCAGATACGCAGTATTTT
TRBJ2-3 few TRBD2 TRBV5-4 CASSLNRGGPTDTQYF TGTGCCAGCAGCTTGAACCGGGGGGGCCCTACAGATACGCAGTATTTT
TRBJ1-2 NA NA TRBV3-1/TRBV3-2 CASRHMKGSDGYTF TGTGCCAGCAGACATATGAAGGGGTCTGATGGCTACACCTTC
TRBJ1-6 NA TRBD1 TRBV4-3 CASSPATGGQSPLHF TGCGCCAGCAGCCCCGCGACAGGGGGCCAGTCACCCCTCCACTTT
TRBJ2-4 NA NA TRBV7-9 CASSLTSNNDIQYF TGTGCCAGCAGCTTAACATCAAATAACGACATTCAGTACTTC
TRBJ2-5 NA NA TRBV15 CATSRVTSPGVETQYF TGTGCCACCAGCAGAGTCACTAGCCCGGGAGTGGAGACCCAGTACTTC
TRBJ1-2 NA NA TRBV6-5 CASSYYIGQGYGYTF TGTGCCAGCAGTTACTATATAGGGCAGGGCTATGGCTACACCTTC
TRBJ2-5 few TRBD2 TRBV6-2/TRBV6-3 CASSPGTEGLAETQYF TGTGCCAGCAGTCCCGGGACAGAGGGACTAGCAGAGACCCAGTACTTC
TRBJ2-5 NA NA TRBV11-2 CASSYLGTQETQYF TGTGCCAGCAGCTATTTAGGGACTCAAGAGACCCAGTACTTC
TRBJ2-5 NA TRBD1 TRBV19 CASSIGGTGTQETQYF TGTGCCAGTAGTATCGGGGGGACAGGGACCCAAGAGACCCAGTACTTC
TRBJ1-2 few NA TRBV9 CASSPSPEVLRVGYGYTF TGTGCCAGCAGCCCCTCCCCCGAGGTCCTCCGTGTGGGTTATGGCTACACCTTC
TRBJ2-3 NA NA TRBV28 CASRRQGSDTQYF TGTGCCAGCAGACGGCAGGGCTCAGATACGCAGTATTTT
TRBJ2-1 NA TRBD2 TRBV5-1 CASSRRGTSGGLSSYNEQFF TGCGCCAGCAGCCGGAGAGGGACTAGCGGGGGGCTGAGCTCCTACAATGAGCAGTTCTTC
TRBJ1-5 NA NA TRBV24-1 CATSGGPTAQPQHF TGTGCCACCAGTGGGGGGCCAACAGCGCAGCCCCAGCATTTT
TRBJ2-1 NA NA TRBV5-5 CASSLWAGSSYNEQFF TGTGCCAGCAGCTTGTGGGCGGGGAGCTCCTACAATGAGCAGTTCTTC
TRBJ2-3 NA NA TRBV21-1 CASSRCGRWGDTQYF TGTGCCAGCAGCAGGTGCGGGAGGTGGGGAGATACGCAGTATTTT